This T cell receptor (beta chain) originates from a study of blood T cell repertoires in COVID-19. The overall study: Samples representing acute and convalescent COVID-19 were sourced from the United States, Italy and Spain. Sample material is recorded as cDNA or gDNA derived from T cells, B-cell-depleted T cells, or PBMCs.

Authors' analysis steps: Quantification of nucleated cells was approximated via reference gene primer amplification. Assay used: immunoSEQ multiplex PCR; TCRdb lists only in-frame clones, some missing. Clone size and V and J calls were adopted from that table, with D and trimming inferred from the DNA. The sample has about 200,000 clones; about 88% are singletons. The TCR comes from a man in his forties or fifties with COVID-19, enrolled during active disease. Sequenced: peripheral blood.

The DNA for the CDR3 is TGTGCCAGCTCACCACTCGGGACAGCTAGCACAGATACGCAGTATTTT. Its protein product is CASSPLGTASTDTQYF. This sequence joins TRBV18 and TRBJ2-3; 7 bases agree with TRBD1. The V segment lost 1 base and the J segment 0 bases; nucleotides outside the gene matches: 4. Germline V gene sequence: CDR1 KGHSH, CDR2 LQKENI. The CDR3 runs 16 residues. Supplemented by reference TRBV18 and TRBJ2-3, the full variable domain reads NAGVMQNPRHLVRRRGQEARLRCSPMKGHSHVYWYRQLPEEGLKFMVYLQKENIIDESGMPKERFSAEFPKEGPSILRIQQVVRGDSAAYFCASSPLGTASTDTQYFGPGTRLTVL.